One and the same sample provided the 5 T cell receptor beta chains below, sequenced in a study of OX40 agonist ivuxolimab in advanced cancers. This table comes from immunoSEQ multiplex PCR, and its TCRdb copy is limited to in-frame clones, with some not included. The profile shows 70,000 to 100,000 clones, 85% to 90% of them singletons. Sequencing was performed on CD4+ or CD8+ T cells sorted from blood, taken in a trial of the OX40 agonist ivuxolimab. The receptors here all came from an adult with an advanced solid tumor such as melanoma, head and neck, liver or kidney cancer.

The chain combines TRBV29-1 with TRBJ2-7; a weak D match, TRBD2 (6 bases). The CDR3 extends over 12 amino acids. V was pared by 7 bases and J by 3 bases, with 13 bases between. Germline V gene sequence: CDR1 SQVTM, CDR2 ANQGSEA. For the CDR3, the DNA is TGCAGCGCCGCGGGGTCCCTCTACGAGCAGTACTTC. It is translated as CSAAGSLYEQYF.

This sequence joins TRBV30 and TRBJ2-7, with TRBD2 matching 11 bases. Trimming removed 4 bases from V and 3 bases from J; junction bases left unmatched: 5. Germline lookup yields CDR1 GTSNPN and CDR2 SVGIG (reference sequence). The CDR3 extends over 14 amino acids. The CDR3 bases are TGTGCCTGGACCCCGGGACTAGCGGTCTACGAGCAGTACTTC. Encoded protein: CAWTPGLAVYEQYF.

This clone has more than one count but fewer than ten. The chain uses TRBV4-1 and TRBJ1-1; D gene uncertain. The CDR3 is made up of 16 amino acids. Germline loops: CDR1 MGHRA, CDR2 YSYEKL. V lost 1 base and J lost 4, with 16 bases in between. The CDR3 DNA is TGCGCCAGCAGCCAAGGTTCGTATGAGGGCTTCACTGAAGCTTTCTTT. It specifies CASSQGSYEGFTEAFF.

The genes are TRBV11-2 and TRBJ2-7, with 7 positions matching TRBD2. The germline CDR1 and CDR2 sequences are SGHAT and FQNNGV. V was pared by 1 base and J by 0 bases, with 3 bases of the junction left unmatched. This CDR3 is 15 amino acids long. DNA for the CDR3: TGTGCCAGCAGCTTAGTGCCTAGCGGCTCCTACGAGCAGTACTTC. The encoded protein is CASSLVPSGSYEQYF. Based on the CDR3 plus reference TRBV11-2 and TRBJ2-7, the full variable domain is EAGVAQSPRYKIIEKRQSVAFWCNPISGHATLYWYQQILGQGPKLLIQFQNNGVVDDSQLPKDRFSAERLKGVDSTLKIQPAKLEDSAVYLCASSLVPSGSYEQYFGPGTRLTVT.

V and J are TRBV30 and TRBJ1-1; D remains ambiguous. V lost 1 base and J lost 4, with 10 bases in between. This CDR3 is 13 amino acids long. In germline, CDR1 is GTSNPN, CDR2 SVGIG (reference sequence). CDR3 sequence (DNA): TGTGCCTGGAGTGGTTACTGGGGCACTGAAGCTTTCTTT. This sequence encodes CAWSGYWGTEAFF.